This T cell receptor beta chain was captured by sequencing in a study of T cells in Graves' hyperthyroidism and ophthalmopathy. The sample holds many counts of this clonotype. Germline V gene lookup returns CDR1 SGHRS and CDR2 YFSETQ. The V and J ends lost 6 bases and 0 bases, in that order; junction bases with no gene match: 6. There are 16 residues in the CDR3. RNA transcripts gave rise to amplified TCR beta CDR3 regions. First-round RT-PCR of the TCR CDR3 relied on the HTBI primer set. Each CDR3 protein gets one entry after TCRdb re-called the multiplex PCR reads with MiXCR. The data show around 450,000 distinct CDR3 sequences, 15% to 19% seen once. On the basis of clinical symptoms, serum thyroxine and TRAb, thyroid ultrasound and orbital computed tomography, diagnoses were made.

This TCR derives from a woman under 30 with Graves' hyperthyroidism. J is TRBJ2-3 and V is TRBV5-1, with 11 bases fitting TRBD2. Sequencing was carried out using blood. The CDR3 DNA sequence: TGCGCCAGCACGCTAGCGGGGGGCACTAGCACAGATACGCAGTATTTT. As protein: CASTLAGGTSTDTQYF.